A selection of T cell receptor beta chains follows, all from one sample in a study of T cells after yellow fever vaccination. One entry per CDR3 protein, called by TCRdb with MiXCR from the 5' RACE reads. This table has around 250,000 distinct CDR3 sequences, 6.9% appearing once. This specimen was CD4+ T cells sorted from PBMCs, taken 15 days after the yellow fever booster vaccination. The origin of the receptors is a man in his thirties or forties who received the YFV17D yellow fever vaccine. The CDR3 runs from the conserved cysteine through the conserved F or W. A D gene is named only where the DNA matches it firmly. Size is stated for part of the rows, as once, few or many counts, or as a class when the clone is expanded.

abundance	j_gene	d_gene	v_gene	CDR3aa	CDR3nt
few	TRBJ2-3	-	TRBV7-2	CASSFLEADTQYF	TGTGCCAGCAGCTTTTTAGAGGCAGATACGCAGTATTTT
few	TRBJ2-1	-	TRBV18	CASSQSGISSYNEQFF	TGTGCCAGCTCACAGAGTGGGATAAGCTCCTACAATGAGCAGTTCTTC
few	TRBJ1-3	-	TRBV20-1	CSALPALLSSGNTIYF	TGCAGTGCTCTCCCGGCGCTACTTTCCTCTGGAAACACCATATATTTT
few	TRBJ1-1	-	TRBV5-5	CASSLWGGTEAFF	TGTGCCAGCAGCTTGTGGGGGGGCACTGAAGCTTTCTTT
few	TRBJ2-7	-	TRBV19	CASRPTGAQGLGEQYF	TGTGCCAGTAGGCCCACCGGGGCTCAGGGGCTCGGGGAGCAGTACTTC
many	TRBJ2-1	-	TRBV29-1	CSVAKMGTEQFF	TGCAGCGTTGCCAAAATGGGGACGGAGCAGTTCTTC
many	TRBJ2-1	TRBD1	TRBV5-5	CASSLIGVGGDEQFF	TGTGCCAGCAGCTTGATAGGTGTAGGGGGCGATGAGCAGTTCTTC
many	TRBJ2-1	-	TRBV24-1	CATSSTGTYNEQFF	TGTGCCACCAGCTCCACCGGGACCTACAATGAGCAGTTCTTC
-	TRBJ2-5	-	TRBV6-5	CASSYTTQETQYF	TGTGCCAGCAGTTATACTACGCAAGAGACCCAGTACTTC
many	TRBJ2-2	-	TRBV18	CASSPNFNQGTGELFF	TGTGCCAGCTCACCAAATTTCAATCAGGGTACCGGGGAGCTGTTTTTT
many	TRBJ2-1	-	TRBV5-1	CASSLGSPVGEQFF	TGCGCCAGCAGCTTGGGGTCCCCCGTGGGTGAGCAGTTCTTC
-	TRBJ2-3	-	TRBV7-3	CASSLKQAPTDTQYF	TGTGCCAGCAGCTTAAAGCAAGCCCCCACAGATACGCAGTATTTT
few	TRBJ2-2	-	TRBV19	CASRPDSYTGELFF	TGTGCCAGTAGACCGGACAGTTACACCGGGGAGCTGTTTTTT